This T cell receptor (beta chain) emerged from a study of cytomegalovirus exposure and HLA in healthy donors. PCR was performed using 60 Vbeta and 13 Jbeta primers. Method: immunoSEQ multiplex PCR; TCRdb's copy keeps in-frame clones and lacks some. The data show approximately 130,000 clones, roughly 89% seen once. The table lists this clone with a count of one. This clonotype originated in a woman in her twenties or thirties in good health and CMV-seronegative. Sequencing input: PBMCs.

In DNA form, the CDR3 reads TGTGCCACCCTACAGGGAAACAATCAGCCCCAGCATTTT. This encodes CATLQGNNQPQHF. The chain has TRBV28 and TRBJ1-5; D perhaps matches TRBD1 (6 bases). This CDR3 is 13 amino acids long. Trimming shortened V by 10 bases and J by 3 bases, and 13 bases separated the two germline ends. The germline CDR1 and CDR2 sequences are MDHEN and SYDVKM.